One T cell receptor (beta chain) is described in this entry. Antigen specificity is unknown. This sample was taken from a study of Ad26.COV2.S vaccination and SARS-CoV-2 variants. Study information: Participants got Ad26.COV2.S intramuscularly, once or twice 56 days apart.

Data came from immunoSEQ multiplex PCR; TCRdb stores just in-frame clones and leaves some out. Of a few hundred thousand clones listed, around 90% are singletons. Treatment described: over 15 received Ad26.COV2.S at low or high dose, single or two shots; five or six received placebo; per-sample allocation not given. Samples analyzed were those drawn on day 63 after the first vaccine or placebo injection. Whole-study findings and limits: Total T cell responses were possibly underestimated by TCR breadth and depth analyses.

V lost 4 bases, J lost 5 bases, and 5 bases stayed unmatched. CDR1 is MGHRA and CDR2 is YSYEKL in the germline V gene. CDR3 length: 14 amino acids. V gene TRBV4-1 combines with J gene TRBJ2-3; the match to TRBD2 covers 8 bases. The TCR was taken from a person aged 18-60 years who received the Ad26.COV2.S COVID-19 vaccine or a placebo. Sequencing was performed on peripheral blood, taken in a trial of Ad26.COV2.S vaccine versus placebo. The CDR3: CASSLLAEVDTQYF. For the CDR3, the DNA is TGCGCCAGCAGCCTACTAGCGGAAGTAGATACGCAGTATTTT.